These 30 T cell receptor beta chains were all obtained from the same sample, sequenced in a study of technical replicates of blood from a few donors (dated by TCRdb to 2017 to 2019). Preparation of the library involved the immunoSEQ multiplex PCR assay. The clones in this table, taken by TCRdb from immuneACCESS, are in-frame only. Not every clone is retained; where verified, under half of the shortfall comes from an unresolved V gene, and the cause of the rest is unknown. This sample has some 77,000 clones in its table, and around 90% of those were observed once. Jointly, the top ten make up about 0.4% of the sample. Sequencing was carried out using T cells isolated from PBMCs. The source is a human donor in good health.

This clone was seen just once. The chain carries TRBV9 and TRBJ1-1, with a tentative D call TRBD1 (6 bases). V was cut by 6 bases and J by 2 bases, with 11 bases left in between. Germline CDR1 is SGDLS and CDR2 is YYNGEE. This CDR3 spans 13 amino acids. The DNA of the CDR3 is TGTGCCAGCAAGGGGGGGTTAAACACTGAAGCTTTCTTT. Amino acid sequence: CASKGGLNTEAFF.

V is TRBV5-6 and J is TRBJ1-1; 10 nucleotides align to TRBD1. The length of the CDR3 is 17 residues. Trimming at V came to 4 bases and at J to 5 bases, leaving 14 bases not matched to a gene. Germline V gene sequence: CDR1 SGHDT, CDR2 YYEEEE. Here the CDR3 DNA reads TGTGCCAGCAGCCTAAGACAGGGGGCCCTGGGGGGTACTGAAGCTTTCTTT. Translation: CASSLRQGALGGTEAFF.

The CDR3 DNA reads TGTGCCAGCAGCTATAGCGGGAAAGCCTACAATGAGCAGTTCTTC. This sequence encodes CASSYSGKAYNEQFF. V is TRBV9 and J is TRBJ2-1; 8 bases are shared with TRBD2. J gave up 2 bases and V 4 bases, and 5 bases lay outside the gene matches. This CDR3 contains 15 residues. Per germline, CDR1 SGDLS and CDR2 YYNGEE.

The rearrangement joins TRBV30 to TRBJ1-5; weak D call: TRBD1 (5 bases). The CDR3 has 13 amino acids. CDR1 is GTSNPN, CDR2 SVGIG, per germline (reference sequence). V was trimmed by 4 bases and J by 5 bases, leaving 12 bases between them. The CDR3 region is CAWTPGGDQPQHF. CDR3 sequence (DNA): TGTGCCTGGACCCCGGGGGGGGATCAGCCCCAGCATTTT.

J is TRBJ1-2 and V is TRBV13; no clear D. The germline V gene has CDR1 PRHDT and CDR2 FYEKMQ (reference sequence). V gave up 6 bases and J gave up 2 bases, with 16 bases separating them. The CDR3 sequence is 15 residues long. CDR3 DNA: TGTGCCAGCAGTGAATGGAGCGGCGCCAACTATGGCTACACCTTC. Residues: CASSEWSGANYGYTF.

This chain joins TRBV6-5 and TRBJ2-3; D may be TRBD1 (5 bases). The V end was cut by 2 bases, the J end by 6 bases, with 15 bases between. Germline V CDR1 and CDR2: MNHEY, SVGAGI. The CDR3 is 15 residues long. CDR3 sequence (DNA): TGTGCCAGCAGTTACCGGATAAGGGGTCTGGATACGCAGTATTTT. Translated: CASSYRIRGLDTQYF.

This chain joins TRBV10-2 and TRBJ2-1; 14 bases line up with TRBD2. Germline assignment: CDR1 WSHSY and CDR2 SAAADI. The CDR3 runs to 17 residues. V shed 0 bases and J 6 bases; nucleotides not matched to a gene: 4. The CDR3 coding sequence is TGCGCCAGCAGTGAGTCGTTGGGACTAGCGGGAGTCAATGAGCAGTTCTTC. Protein sequence: CASSESLGLAGVNEQFF.

The chain joins TRBV6-5 to TRBJ2-3, with 9 positions matching TRBD2. The CDR3 spans 15 residues. Germline loops: CDR1 MNHEY, CDR2 SVGAGI. The ends lost 6 bases at V and 8 bases at J; junction bases unmatched: 12. DNA for the CDR3: TGTGCCAGCAGACAAGATAGCGGGAGTTTCGGTACGCAGTATTTT. Translation: CASRQDSGSFGTQYF.

V and J are TRBV28 and TRBJ2-7; 7 bases are a match to TRBD1. In germline, CDR1 is MDHEN, CDR2 SYDVKM. This CDR3 comprises 13 residues. Trimming took 9 bases from V and 2 from J; bases not matched to a gene: 7. The CDR3 DNA reads as TGTGCCAGTCAAGGACAGGCTACCTACGAGCAGTACTTC. Residues: CASQGQATYEQYF.

The V call is TRBV7-9, the J call TRBJ1-3; possible D gene TRBD1, 6 bases. Germline V gene lookup returns CDR1 SEHNR and CDR2 FQNEAQ (reference sequence). The CDR3 covers 16 residues. The V end was cut by 5 bases, the J end by 2 bases, with 16 bases between. The CDR3 DNA reads TGTGCCAGCAGCACACTACAGGGTCGGGCTGGAAACACCATATATTTT. Protein product: CASSTLQGRAGNTIYF. Drawing the rest from reference TRBV7-9 and TRBJ1-3, the complete variable domain is DTGVSQNPRHKITKRGQNVTFRCDPISEHNRLYWYRQTLGQGPEFLTYFQNEAQLEKSRLLSDRFSAERPKGSFSTLEIQRTEQGDSAMYLCASSTLQGRAGNTIYFGEGSWLTVV.

V is TRBV6-5 and J is TRBJ2-1, with TRBD2 matching over 7 bases. This CDR3 is built from 15 residues. Looked up from germline, CDR1 is MNHEY and CDR2 is SVGAGI. Trimming at V came to 2 bases and at J to 5 bases, leaving 6 bases not matched to a gene. The CDR3 region is CASSYLGAGHNEQFF. The CDR3 region has the DNA TGTGCCAGCAGTTACCTAGGAGCGGGGCACAATGAGCAGTTCTTC.

This sequence joins TRBV9 and TRBJ2-7, with TRBD2 matching over 10 bases. Trimming removed 4 bases from V and 6 bases from J; junction bases left unmatched: 10. The CDR3 contains 15 residues. CDR1 and CDR2 (germline): SGDLS, YYNGEE. CDR3 amino acids: CASSPRLAGPLEQYF. The CDR3 nucleotides read TGTGCCAGCAGCCCAAGACTAGCGGGTCCGCTCGAGCAGTACTTC.

The chain recombines TRBV19 with TRBJ2-1; 10 bases are a match to TRBD2. The CDR3 totals 15 residues. The germline V gene has CDR1 LNHDA and CDR2 SQIVND (reference sequence). Trimming removed 4 bases from V and 8 bases from J; junction bases left unmatched: 8. CDR3 loop: CASSKLAGSGYEQFF. CDR3 DNA sequence: TGTGCCAGTAGTAAACTAGCGGGATCCGGCTATGAGCAGTTCTTC.

This chain joins TRBV5-1 and TRBJ1-1, with TRBD1 matching 9 bases. J was trimmed by 0 bases and V by 0 bases; bases with no gene match: 3. This CDR3 contains 16 residues. Germline CDR1 reads SGHRS; CDR2 reads YFSETQ. The DNA for the CDR3 is TGCGCCAGCAGCTTGGACAGGGGGCAGATGAACACTGAAGCTTTCTTT. Its protein is CASSLDRGQMNTEAFF.

This clone was seen just once. This chain uses TRBV5-4 with TRBJ2-1; the match to TRBD2 covers 13 bases. Germline CDR1 SGHNT, CDR2 YYREEE (reference sequence). This CDR3 has 17 amino acids. The V and J ends lost 3 bases and 6 bases, in that order; junction bases with no gene match: 9. CDR3 coding DNA: TGTGCCAGCAGCTATGGGACTAGCGGGACTCGGAGCAATGAGCAGTTCTTC. It yields the protein CASSYGTSGTRSNEQFF.

The CDR3 region has the DNA TGTGCCAGCAGCGGGACTAGGGGTGCCGGGGAGCTGTTTTTT. Translation gives CASSGTRGAGELFF. The V call is TRBV9, the J call TRBJ2-2, with 7 bases lining up with TRBD2. The CDR3 contains 14 residues. The germline V gene has CDR1 SGDLS and CDR2 YYNGEE. The J segment lost 6 bases and the V segment lost 3 bases, leaving 5 bases of the junction unmatched. Drawing the rest from reference TRBV9 and TRBJ2-2, the complete variable domain is DSGVTQTPKHLITATGQRVTLRCSPRSGDLSVYWYQQSLDQGLQFLIQYYNGEERAKGNILERFSAQQFPDLHSELNLSSLELGDSALYFCASSGTRGAGELFFGEGSRLTVL.

J is TRBJ2-2 and V is TRBV6-4, with no clear D. The CDR3 is 13 amino acids. Trimming shortened V by 0 bases and J by 10 bases, and 9 bases separated the two germline ends. Per germline, CDR1 MRHNA and CDR2 SNTAGT. CDR3 nucleotides: TGTGCCAGCAGTGACTCCGAGGAAGAGGAGCTGTTTTTT. Translating it yields CASSDSEEEELFF.

V gene TRBV5-6 combines with J gene TRBJ1-2; no definite D call. Germline V gene sequence: CDR1 SGHDT, CDR2 YYEEEE. V dropped 1 base and J dropped 1 base, with 8 bases sitting between them. There are 14 residues in the CDR3. The CDR3 bases are TGTGCCAGCAGCTTGTCGGGGAATAACTATGGCTACACCTTC. Translated, it gives CASSLSGNNYGYTF.

The chain joins TRBV7-3 to TRBJ2-7; the D is unclear. Germline CDR1 is SGHTA and CDR2 is FQGTGA. This CDR3 has 12 amino acids. The V end lost 3 bases, the J end lost 6 bases, and 9 bases lay between the germline ends. The CDR3 is CASSLLKSEQYF. DNA for the CDR3: TGTGCCAGCAGCTTGCTGAAGAGCGAGCAGTACTTC.

The chain employs TRBV15 and TRBJ2-3; TRBD2 is a possible D gene (5 bases). The V end was cut by 1 base, the J end by 11 bases, with 10 bases between. The CDR3 has 12 amino acids. Germline values: CDR1 LNHNV, CDR2 YYDKDF (reference sequence). The chain's CDR3 is CATSRGPAGQYF. The CDR3 nucleotides are TGTGCCACCAGCAGAGGTCCCGCGGGGCAGTATTTT.

V is TRBV10-1 and J is TRBJ2-4; 7 nucleotides agree with TRBD2. Germline values: CDR1 WNHNN, CDR2 SYGVQD (reference sequence). J gave up 9 bases and V 2 bases, and 7 bases lay outside the gene matches. The CDR3 consists of 14 residues. The CDR3 spells CASSEGLEEAIQYF. DNA of the CDR3: TGCGCCAGCAGTGAGGGACTAGAGGAAGCCATTCAGTACTTC.

The chain recombines TRBV30 with TRBJ1-2; tentative D call: TRBD1 (5 bases). Germline CDR1 GTSNPN, CDR2 SVGIG (reference sequence). This CDR3 contains 12 residues. V was cut by 4 bases and J by 7 bases, with 13 bases left in between. The CDR3 DNA sequence: TGTGCCTGGATTTCGGGGGGTGGTGGCTACACCTTC. Translating it yields CAWISGGGGYTF.

The chain combines TRBV29-1 with TRBJ2-7; 7 nucleotides align to TRBD1. The V and J ends lost 0 bases and 4 bases, in that order; junction bases with no gene match: 6. Germline V CDR1 and CDR2: SQVTM, ANQGSEA. The CDR3 runs to 14 residues. The DNA for the CDR3 is TGCAGCGTTGAAGATCGACAGGGCATTTACGAGCAGTACTTC. This translates into CSVEDRQGIYEQYF.

As regards this clone: The same CDR3 arises from other DNA sequences in this sample as well. The chain combines TRBV27 with TRBJ1-1; the D is unclear. The CDR3 runs to 13 residues. Trimming stripped 4 bases from V and 0 bases from J, with 6 bases between. CDR1 and CDR2 from the germline V gene are MNHEY and SMNVEV (reference sequence). The CDR3 DNA reads TGTGCCAGCAGTTCCACAGTGAACACTGAAGCTTTCTTT. Encoded protein: CASSSTVNTEAFF.

This chain joins TRBV2 and TRBJ2-3; a possible D gene is TRBD2 (6 bases). This CDR3 is 14 amino acids long. Trimming removed 6 bases at V and 1 base at J, with 11 bases between. CDR1 and CDR2 (germline): SNHLY, FYNNEI. The CDR3, as DNA: TGTGCCAGCAGATTGGTAGCGGGCACAGATACGCAGTATTTT. This translates into CASRLVAGTDTQYF. Together with reference TRBV2 and TRBJ2-3, the CDR3 gives the full variable domain: EPEVTQTPSHQVTQMGQEVILRCVPISNHLYFYWYRQILGQKVEFLVSFYNNEISEKSEIFDDQFSVERPDGSNFTLKIRSTKLEDSAMYFCASRLVAGTDTQYFGPGTRLTVL.

The chain recombines TRBV27 with TRBJ2-1, with 11 bases fitting TRBD2. The CDR3 totals 13 residues. V shed 0 bases and J 15 bases; nucleotides not matched to a gene: 4. Germline CDR1 is MNHEY and CDR2 is SMNVEV (reference sequence). The CDR3, as DNA: TGTGCCAGCAGTTTATCGGCTAGCGGGAGGCGGTTCTTC. Translating it yields CASSLSASGRRFF.

The rearrangement links TRBV5-8 to TRBJ2-7, with 10 bases that match TRBD2. V was clipped by 1 base and J by 2 bases; unmatched bases: 0. Germline V gives CDR1 SGHTS, CDR2 YDEGEE. The CDR3 is 14 residues long. In nucleotides, the CDR3 is TGTGCCAGCAGCTTGCTAGCGGGGGCCTACGAGCAGTACTTC. Translated: CASSLLAGAYEQYF.

This clone appeared once. The J gene is TRBJ1-4, the V gene TRBV9; TRBD1 matches at 8 bases. This CDR3 is built from 14 residues. CDR1 SGDLS and CDR2 YYNGEE come from the germline V gene. V trimming: 4 bases; J trimming: 8 bases; junction bases outside the gene matches: 7. CDR3 amino acids: CASSSQGAGEKLFF. The CDR3 DNA reads as TGTGCCAGCAGCTCGCAGGGGGCCGGGGAAAAACTGTTTTTT.

The chain has TRBV7-3 and TRBJ1-2; 9 bases map to TRBD1. The CDR3 is 12 amino acids. Unmatched junction bases numbered 3, after V lost 7 bases and J lost 6 bases. Germline CDR1 reads SGHTA; CDR2 reads FQGTGA. CDR3 nucleotide sequence: TGTGCCAGCAAGACAGGGGGACATGGCTACACCTTC. Protein product: CASKTGGHGYTF. Together with reference TRBV7-3 and TRBJ1-2, the CDR3 gives the full variable domain: GAGVSQTPSNKVTEKGKYVELRCDPISGHTALYWYRQSLGQGPEFLIYFQGTGAADDSGLPNDRFFAVRPEGSVSTLKIQRTERGDSAVYLCASKTGGHGYTFGSGTRLTVV.

The rearrangement joins TRBV20-1 to TRBJ1-1, with D perhaps TRBD1 (5 bases). V was cut by 4 bases and J by 3 bases, with 6 bases left in between. The germline V gene has CDR1 DFQATT and CDR2 SNEGSKA (reference sequence). CDR3 length: 11 residues. The CDR3 sequence is CSAKGDTEAFF. The CDR3 coding sequence is TGCAGTGCTAAAGGGGACACTGAAGCTTTCTTT.